This T cell receptor beta chain was sequenced in a study of CD8 T cells in ankylosing spondylitis. V was shortened by 4 bases and J by 1 base, with 14 bases between the two germline ends. This CDR3 contains 17 residues. Per germline, CDR1 LGHNA and CDR2 YNFKEQ. Quantitative 5'-RACE was performed with molecular barcodes, and it yielded the TCR beta libraries. One entry per CDR3 protein results from TCRdb running MiXCR on the 5' RACE reads. The sample yields approximately 520,000 distinct CDR3 sequences, roughly 5% seen once. This clonotype was observed at least ten times. What it binds is not known. Overall study findings and caveats: Certain motif variants had earlier appeared in reactive arthritis synovial fluid and blood. Clones linked to the disease showed a CD8+ phenotype. They occurred at relatively low frequencies in peripheral blood. Significant enrichment of disease-linked clones was reported in matched ankylosing spondylitis synovial fluid. Typical of ankylosing spondylitis blood, it appeared, was a TCR beta motif of under 10 highly homologous variants.

The clonotype was recovered from a male donor with ankylosing spondylitis. This chain links TRBV4-2 with TRBJ1-6, with D possibly being TRBD1 (5 bases). Specimen: blood, either unsorted or a sorted T cell fraction (not recorded which). DNA for the CDR3: TGTGCCAGCAGCCGGGCGGAGGGGCCGTCCTATAATTCACCCCTCCACTTT. Translated: CASSRAEGPSYNSPLHF.